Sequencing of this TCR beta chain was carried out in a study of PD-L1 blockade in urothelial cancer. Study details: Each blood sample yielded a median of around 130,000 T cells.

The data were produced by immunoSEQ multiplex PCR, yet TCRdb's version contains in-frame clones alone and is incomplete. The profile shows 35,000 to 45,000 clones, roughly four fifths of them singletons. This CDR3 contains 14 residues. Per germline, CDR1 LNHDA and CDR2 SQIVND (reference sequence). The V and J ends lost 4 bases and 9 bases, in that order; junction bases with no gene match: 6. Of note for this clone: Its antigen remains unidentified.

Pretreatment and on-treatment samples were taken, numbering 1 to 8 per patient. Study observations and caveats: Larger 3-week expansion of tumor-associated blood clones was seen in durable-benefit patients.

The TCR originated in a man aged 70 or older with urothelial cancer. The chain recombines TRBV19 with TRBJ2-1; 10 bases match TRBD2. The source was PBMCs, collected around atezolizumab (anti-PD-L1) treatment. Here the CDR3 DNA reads TGTGCCAGTAGTACTAGCGGGAGAGGGCTTGAGCAGTTCTTC. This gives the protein CASSTSGRGLEQFF.